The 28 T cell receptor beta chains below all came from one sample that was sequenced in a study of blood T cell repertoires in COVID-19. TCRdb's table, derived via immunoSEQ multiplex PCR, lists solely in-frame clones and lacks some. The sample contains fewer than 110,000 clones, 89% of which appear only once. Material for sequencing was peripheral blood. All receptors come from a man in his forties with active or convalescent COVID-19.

The CDR3 region has the DNA TGTGCCAGCAGTACAGGGCTTACAACTAATGAAAAACTGTTTTTT. It codes for CASSTGLTTNEKLFF. The chain joins TRBV28 to TRBJ1-4; D may be TRBD1 (6 bases). The CDR3 contains 15 residues. V was pared by 5 bases and J by 0 bases, with 10 bases between. Germline CDR1 reads MDHEN; CDR2 reads SYDVKM.

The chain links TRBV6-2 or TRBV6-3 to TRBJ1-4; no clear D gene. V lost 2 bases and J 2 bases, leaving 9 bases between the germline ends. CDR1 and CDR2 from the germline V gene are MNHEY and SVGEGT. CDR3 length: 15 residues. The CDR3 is CASSYRGGTNEKLFF. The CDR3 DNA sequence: TGTGCCAGCAGTTACCGGGGAGGGACTAATGAAAAACTGTTTTTT.

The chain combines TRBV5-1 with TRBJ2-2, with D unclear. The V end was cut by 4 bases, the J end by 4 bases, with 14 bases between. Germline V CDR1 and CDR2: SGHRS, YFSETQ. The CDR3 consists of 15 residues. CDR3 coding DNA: TGCGCCAGCAGCCCCCTAGGTCCGTTCACCGGGGAGCTGTTTTTT. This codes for CASSPLGPFTGELFF.

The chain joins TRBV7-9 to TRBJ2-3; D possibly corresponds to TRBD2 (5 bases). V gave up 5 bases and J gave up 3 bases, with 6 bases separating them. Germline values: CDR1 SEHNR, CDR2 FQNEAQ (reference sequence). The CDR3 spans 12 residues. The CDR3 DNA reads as TGTGCCAGCAGCCGAGGGACAGATACGCAGTATTTT. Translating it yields CASSRGTDTQYF.

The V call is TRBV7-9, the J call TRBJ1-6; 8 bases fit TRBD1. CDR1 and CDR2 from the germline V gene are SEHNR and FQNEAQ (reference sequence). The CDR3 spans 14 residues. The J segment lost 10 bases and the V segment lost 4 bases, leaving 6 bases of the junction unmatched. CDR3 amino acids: CASSSGTGVSPLHF. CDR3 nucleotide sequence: TGTGCCAGCAGCTCAGGGACAGGAGTGTCACCCCTCCACTTT.

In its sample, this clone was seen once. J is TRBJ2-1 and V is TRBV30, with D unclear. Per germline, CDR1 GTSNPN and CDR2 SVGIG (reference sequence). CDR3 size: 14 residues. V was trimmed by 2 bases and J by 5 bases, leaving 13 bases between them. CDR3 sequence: CAWSLSMRHNEQFF. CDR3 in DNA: TGTGCCTGGAGTTTAAGCATGCGGCACAATGAGCAGTTCTTC.

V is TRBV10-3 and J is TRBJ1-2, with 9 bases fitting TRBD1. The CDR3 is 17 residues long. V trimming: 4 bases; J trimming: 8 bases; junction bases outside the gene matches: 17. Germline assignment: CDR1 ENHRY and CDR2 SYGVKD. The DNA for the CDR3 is TGTGCCATCAGTGGGGAATTAAACAGGGGGCGAGGGGTCGGCTACACCTTC. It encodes CAISGELNRGRGVGYTF.

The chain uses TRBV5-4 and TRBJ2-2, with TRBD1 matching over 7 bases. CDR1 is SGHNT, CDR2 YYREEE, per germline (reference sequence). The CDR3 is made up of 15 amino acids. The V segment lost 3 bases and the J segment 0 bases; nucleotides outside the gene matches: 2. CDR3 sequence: CASSSGQPNTGELFF. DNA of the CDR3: TGTGCCAGCAGCTCGGGACAGCCGAACACCGGGGAGCTGTTTTTT.

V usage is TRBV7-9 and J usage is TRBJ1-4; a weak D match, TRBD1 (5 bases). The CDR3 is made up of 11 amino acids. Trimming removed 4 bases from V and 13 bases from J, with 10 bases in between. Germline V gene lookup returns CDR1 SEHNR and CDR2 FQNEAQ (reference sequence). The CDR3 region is CASSSTGGLFF. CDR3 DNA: TGTGCCAGCAGCTCCACAGGTGGACTGTTTTTT.

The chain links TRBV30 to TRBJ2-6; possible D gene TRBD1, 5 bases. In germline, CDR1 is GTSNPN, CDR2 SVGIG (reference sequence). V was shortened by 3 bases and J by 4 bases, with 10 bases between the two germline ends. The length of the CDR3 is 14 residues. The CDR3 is CAWSAGSGANVLTF. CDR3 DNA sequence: TGTGCCTGGAGCGCAGGGTCCGGGGCCAACGTCCTGACTTTC.

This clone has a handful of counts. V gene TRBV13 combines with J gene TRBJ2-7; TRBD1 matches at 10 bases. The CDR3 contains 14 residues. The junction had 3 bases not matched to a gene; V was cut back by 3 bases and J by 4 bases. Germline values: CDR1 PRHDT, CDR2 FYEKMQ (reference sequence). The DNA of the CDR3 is TGTGCCAGCAGCTTGGGGGGACAGGGGTACGAGCAGTACTTC. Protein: CASSLGGQGYEQYF.

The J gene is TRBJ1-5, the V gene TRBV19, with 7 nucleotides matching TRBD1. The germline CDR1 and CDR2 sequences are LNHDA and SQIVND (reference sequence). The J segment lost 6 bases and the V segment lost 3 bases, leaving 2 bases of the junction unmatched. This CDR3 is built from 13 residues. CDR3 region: CASSIGTAQPQHF. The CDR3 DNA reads TGTGCCAGTAGTATCGGGACAGCTCAGCCCCAGCATTTT.

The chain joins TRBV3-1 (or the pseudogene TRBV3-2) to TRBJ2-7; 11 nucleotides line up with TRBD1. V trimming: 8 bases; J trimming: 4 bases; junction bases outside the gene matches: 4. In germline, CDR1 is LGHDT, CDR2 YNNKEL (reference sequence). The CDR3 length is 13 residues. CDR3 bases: TGTGCCAGCGGGACAGGGGGTAAATACGAGCAGTACTTC. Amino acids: CASGTGGKYEQYF.

DNA for the CDR3: TGTGCCAGCAGTCTGGGACAGGGGTTAAGCTCTGGAAACACCATATATTTT. This translates into CASSLGQGLSSGNTIYF. The chain links TRBV28 to TRBJ1-3; TRBD1 matches 10 bases. Trimming cost V 5 bases and J 0 bases; bases outside gene matches: 7. The CDR3 totals 17 residues. Germline CDR1 MDHEN, CDR2 SYDVKM.

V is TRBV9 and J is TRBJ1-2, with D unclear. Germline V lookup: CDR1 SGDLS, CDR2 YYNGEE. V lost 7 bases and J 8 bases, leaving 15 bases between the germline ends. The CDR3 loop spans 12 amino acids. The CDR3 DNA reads TGTGCCAGCGAGGGAGGGCCTGGCGGCTACACCTTC. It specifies CASEGGPGGYTF. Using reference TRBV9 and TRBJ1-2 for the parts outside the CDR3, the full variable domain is DSGVTQTPKHLITATGQRVTLRCSPRSGDLSVYWYQQSLDQGLQFLIQYYNGEERAKGNILERFSAQQFPDLHSELNLSSLELGDSALYFCASEGGPGGYTFGSGTRLTVV.

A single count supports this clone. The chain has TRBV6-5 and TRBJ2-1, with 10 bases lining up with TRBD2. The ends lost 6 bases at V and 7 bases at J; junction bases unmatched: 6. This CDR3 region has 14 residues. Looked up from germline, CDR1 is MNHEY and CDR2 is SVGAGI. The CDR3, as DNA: TGTGCCAGCAGCCGACTAGCGGGTATGAATGAGCAGTTCTTC. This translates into CASSRLAGMNEQFF.

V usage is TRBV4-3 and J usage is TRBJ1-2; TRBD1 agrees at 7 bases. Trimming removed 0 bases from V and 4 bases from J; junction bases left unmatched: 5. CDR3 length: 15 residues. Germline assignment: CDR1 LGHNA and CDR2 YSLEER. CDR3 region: CASSQERQGRYGYTF. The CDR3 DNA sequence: TGCGCCAGCAGCCAAGAGAGACAGGGTCGCTATGGCTACACCTTC.

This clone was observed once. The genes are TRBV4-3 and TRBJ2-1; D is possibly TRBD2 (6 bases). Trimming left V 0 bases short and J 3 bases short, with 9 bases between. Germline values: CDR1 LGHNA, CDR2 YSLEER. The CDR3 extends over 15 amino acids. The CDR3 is CASSQDAGSYNEQFF. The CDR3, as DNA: TGCGCCAGCAGCCAAGATGCGGGAAGCTACAATGAGCAGTTCTTC.

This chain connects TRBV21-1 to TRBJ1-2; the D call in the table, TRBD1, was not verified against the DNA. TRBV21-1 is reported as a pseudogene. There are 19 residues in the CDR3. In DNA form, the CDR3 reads TGTGCCAGCAGCAAAGACCATAGACAGGGGACTGATTCACTCTATGGCTACACCTTC. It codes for CASSKDHRQGTDSLYGYTF.

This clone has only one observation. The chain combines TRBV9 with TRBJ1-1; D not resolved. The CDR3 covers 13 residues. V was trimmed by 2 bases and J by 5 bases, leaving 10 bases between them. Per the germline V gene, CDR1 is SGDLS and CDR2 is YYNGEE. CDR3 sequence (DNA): TGTGCCAGCAGCGTGGGAGGGAAGACTGAAGCTTTCTTT. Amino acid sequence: CASSVGGKTEAFF.

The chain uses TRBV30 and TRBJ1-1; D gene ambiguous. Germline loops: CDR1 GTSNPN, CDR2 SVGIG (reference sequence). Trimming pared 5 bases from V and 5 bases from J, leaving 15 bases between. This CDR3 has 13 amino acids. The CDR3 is CAWGRSPGTEAFF. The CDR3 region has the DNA TGTGCCTGGGGTCGCTCCCCCGGGACTGAAGCTTTCTTT.

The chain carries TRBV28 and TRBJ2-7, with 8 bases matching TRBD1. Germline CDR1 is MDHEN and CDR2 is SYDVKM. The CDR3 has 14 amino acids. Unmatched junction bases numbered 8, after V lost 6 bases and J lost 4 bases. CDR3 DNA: TGTGCCAGCAGGGCCGACAGGGGACCATACGAGCAGTACTTC. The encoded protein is CASRADRGPYEQYF.

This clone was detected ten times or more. CDR3 DNA sequence: TGTGCCAGCAGCCCCCTCCCCGGACAGGGGATCACCGGGGAGCTGTTTTTT. Translated: CASSPLPGQGITGELFF. This rearrangement joins TRBV14 to TRBJ2-2, with 9 bases matching TRBD1. The CDR3 consists of 17 residues. CDR1 is SGHDN and CDR2 is FVKESK in the germline V gene. V lost 4 bases to trimming and J lost 4 bases; unmatched junction nucleotides: 10.

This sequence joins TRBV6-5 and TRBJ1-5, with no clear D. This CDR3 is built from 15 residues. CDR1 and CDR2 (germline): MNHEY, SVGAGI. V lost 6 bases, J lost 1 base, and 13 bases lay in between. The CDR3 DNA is TGTGCCAGCAGAACTCGACCCGGGAGCAATCAGCCCCAGCATTTT. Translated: CASRTRPGSNQPQHF.

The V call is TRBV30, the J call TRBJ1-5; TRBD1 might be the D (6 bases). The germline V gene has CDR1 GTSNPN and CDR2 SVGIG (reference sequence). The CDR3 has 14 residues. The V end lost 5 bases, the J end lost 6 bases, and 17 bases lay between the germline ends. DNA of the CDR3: TGTGCCTGGGCCTTCAGGGGAACATCTCAGCCCCAGCATTTT. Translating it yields CAWAFRGTSQPQHF.

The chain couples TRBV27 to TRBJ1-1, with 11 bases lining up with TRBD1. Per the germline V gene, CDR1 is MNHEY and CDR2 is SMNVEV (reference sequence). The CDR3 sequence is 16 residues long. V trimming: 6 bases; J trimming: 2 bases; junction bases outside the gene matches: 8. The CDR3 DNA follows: TGTGCCAGCAGCGAAGGACAGGGGGCTGGAAACACTGAAGCTTTCTTT. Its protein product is CASSEGQGAGNTEAFF.

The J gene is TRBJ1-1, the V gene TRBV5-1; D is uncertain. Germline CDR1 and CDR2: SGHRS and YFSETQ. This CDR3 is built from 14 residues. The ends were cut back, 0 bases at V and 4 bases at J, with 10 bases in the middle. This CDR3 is CASSLGVSGTEAFF. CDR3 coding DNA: TGCGCCAGCAGCTTGGGGGTATCAGGCACTGAAGCTTTCTTT.

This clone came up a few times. This CDR3 is CATSDSGGPSNYGYTF. CDR3 nucleotide sequence: TGTGCCACCAGTGACAGCGGGGGGCCTTCTAACTATGGCTACACCTTC. This chain uses TRBV24-1 with TRBJ1-2, with D possibly TRBD1 on 6 matching bases. V was shortened by 4 bases and J by 0 bases, with 14 bases between the two germline ends. This CDR3 has 16 amino acids. Germline CDR1 is KGHDR and CDR2 is SFDVKD.